The subject of this entry is one T cell receptor beta chain. The antigen is not known. The sample originates from a study of cytomegalovirus exposure and HLA in healthy donors. Study in general: Unique TCRs numbering around 80 million, obtained from HLA-typed donors, made up an early data release.

Primers for the PCR totalled 60 Vbeta and 13 Jbeta. The protocol was immunoSEQ multiplex PCR, while the TCRdb copy is restricted to in-frame clones and leaves out a portion. The profile shows approximately 120,000 clones, roughly 70% of them singletons. The trim removed 6 bases at V and 5 bases at J, leaving 12 bases unmatched. This CDR3 has 15 amino acids. CDR1 is MDHEN, CDR2 SYDVKM, per germline. Whole-study findings and limits: Most TCR sequences proved rare, with some public TCRs found in many donors.

The chain uses TRBV28 and TRBJ1-2, with 7 bases that match TRBD1. The receptor was derived from a man aged 25 to 40 in good health and CMV-seronegative. The sequencing sample was made of PBMCs. In DNA form, the CDR3 reads TGTGCCAGCAGAGAAGGACAGGAAGATATATATGGCTACACCTTC. This codes for CASREGQEDIYGYTF.